What follows are 29 T cell receptor beta chains derived from one specimen sequenced in a study of OX40 agonist ivuxolimab in advanced cancers. The library was produced with the immunoSEQ multiplex PCR assay. In TCRdb, the immuneACCESS table is reduced to in-frame sequences with V and J assigned. These tables do not hold every clone; where another copy was compared, an unresolved V gene accounts for under half, and the others remain unexplained. The sample profile shows 45,000 to 65,000 clones; roughly 80% of them were found once. 10% to 15% of the sample rests with the top ten. The specimen comprised CD4+ or CD8+ T cells sorted from blood, sampled in a trial of the OX40 agonist ivuxolimab. These TCRs come from an adult with an advanced solid tumor such as melanoma, head and neck, liver or kidney cancer.

The V call is TRBV6-1, the J call TRBJ1-2; D is unclear. CDR3 length: 13 amino acids. Trimming took off 4 bases at V and 4 bases at J, with 10 bases between the two ends. From germline, CDR1 is MNHNS and CDR2 SASEGT. CDR3 coding DNA: TGTGCCAGCAGTGCGTTTTCTCCCTATGGCTACACCTTC. It translates to CASSAFSPYGYTF.

V gene TRBV6-5 combines with J gene TRBJ2-2; D possibly uses TRBD1 or TRBD2 (5 bases each). Germline values: CDR1 MNHEY, CDR2 SVGAGI. The CDR3 loop spans 16 amino acids. Trimming took 0 bases from V and 5 from J, leaving 13 bases between them. CDR3 protein: CASSYSRGERTGELFF. CDR3 coding DNA: TGTGCCAGCAGTTACTCCCGAGGGGAGAGGACCGGGGAGCTGTTTTTT.

This chain joins TRBV29-1 and TRBJ2-7, with 8 bases matching TRBD2. From germline, CDR1 is SQVTM and CDR2 ANQGSEA. V lost 7 bases to trimming and J lost 4 bases; unmatched junction nucleotides: 6. The CDR3 spans 12 residues. CDR3 bases: TGCAGCGCCATAGCGGGACGTTACGAGCAGTACTTC. Translating it yields CSAIAGRYEQYF.

The CDR3: CASTLQMGASSGEQFF. DNA for the CDR3: TGTGCCAGCACCCTTCAAATGGGTGCCTCATCGGGTGAGCAGTTCTTC. The chain joins TRBV7-2 to TRBJ2-1; D is unresolved. The CDR3 consists of 16 residues. Trimming shortened V by 7 bases and J by 9 bases, and 25 bases separated the two germline ends. CDR1 and CDR2 from the germline V gene are SGHTA and FQGNSA.

The V call is TRBV5-1, the J call TRBJ2-7; 9 bases align to TRBD1. CDR1 SGHRS and CDR2 YFSETQ come from the germline V gene. The CDR3 contains 14 residues. The V gene end was trimmed by 2 bases and the J gene end by 6 bases; junction bases not matched to a gene: 6. CDR3 protein: CASSFGQGRVEQYF. The CDR3 nucleotides are TGCGCCAGCAGCTTCGGACAGGGGAGAGTCGAGCAGTACTTC.

The chain combines TRBV11-2 with TRBJ1-6, with 9 bases identical to TRBD1. V lost 5 bases, J lost 7 bases, and 12 bases stayed unmatched. Germline CDR1 is SGHAT and CDR2 is FQNNGV. CDR3 length: 17 residues. The CDR3 is CASSPRRDRVGNSPLHF. The CDR3 DNA is TGTGCCAGCAGCCCACGGAGGGACAGGGTAGGAAATTCACCCCTCCACTTT.

The chain uses TRBV19 and TRBJ2-2; possible D gene TRBD1, 7 bases. CDR3 length: 14 amino acids. Trimming cost V 3 bases and J 9 bases, with 14 bases left between them. Per germline, CDR1 LNHDA and CDR2 SQIVND (reference sequence). CDR3 sequence: CASSMRTGGRELFF. The CDR3 region has the DNA TGTGCCAGTAGTATGAGGACAGGAGGGCGGGAGCTGTTTTTT.

This clone was detected only a few times. The chain joins TRBV7-2 to TRBJ2-1; 9 bases line up with TRBD2. V lost 4 bases to trimming and J lost 15 bases; unmatched junction nucleotides: 19. CDR3 length: 16 residues. Germline V gene data show CDR1 as SGHTA and CDR2 as FQGNSA. CDR3: CASSSTNPALAGVMFF. The CDR3 nucleotides read TGTGCCAGCAGCTCCACAAACCCGGCCTTAGCGGGAGTAATGTTCTTC.

The rearrangement links TRBV28 to TRBJ1-2; D not resolved. Germline CDR1 reads MDHEN; CDR2 reads SYDVKM. The V and J ends lost 4 bases and 7 bases respectively, with 13 bases between them. The CDR3 has 13 amino acids. The CDR3 is CASSSSTRRGYTF. The CDR3 DNA reads TGTGCCAGCAGTTCAAGCACCCGACGTGGCTACACCTTC.

The chain has TRBV4-2 and TRBJ1-2; D is ambiguous. The V end lost 5 bases, the J end lost 1 base, and 11 bases lay between the germline ends. Germline V lookup: CDR1 LGHNA, CDR2 YNFKEQ. The CDR3 has 14 amino acids. CDR3 nucleotides: TGTGCCAGCAGCTCCGCGGTCCTTAACTATGGCTACACCTTC. Amino acids: CASSSAVLNYGYTF.

This chain links TRBV14 with TRBJ2-5, with a possible D match to TRBD2 (5 bases). This CDR3 has 18 amino acids. Germline CDR1 and CDR2: SGHDN and FVKESK. The V end was cut by 1 base, the J end by 9 bases, with 27 bases between. The CDR3 DNA follows: TGTGCCAGCAGCCAAGCGGAAGGGCCCGTGGGGAGCCTGATGTCCCAGTACTTC. As protein: CASSQAEGPVGSLMSQYF.

V usage is TRBV19 and J usage is TRBJ2-1, with 11 bases aligning to TRBD1. Per germline, CDR1 LNHDA and CDR2 SQIVND (reference sequence). This CDR3 is 16 amino acids long. The V gene end was trimmed by 5 bases and the J gene end by 2 bases; junction bases not matched to a gene: 5. For the CDR3, the DNA is TGTGCCAGTAGTCCTCGGACAGGGGGCACCTACAATGAGCAGTTCTTC. Translating it yields CASSPRTGGTYNEQFF.

CDR3 coding DNA: TGTGCCAGCAGTTTACCCCTTAGGAACACTGAAGCTTTCTTT. This encodes CASSLPLRNTEAFF. The gene calls are TRBV28 and TRBJ1-1; D unclear. The V end lost 2 bases, the J end lost 1 base, and 8 bases lay between the germline ends. The germline V gene encodes CDR1 MDHEN and CDR2 SYDVKM. The CDR3 has 14 residues.

The rearrangement links TRBV6-6 to TRBJ2-2; no reliable D call. V shed 5 bases and J shed 0 bases, with 10 bases lying between them. Per germline, CDR1 MNHNY and CDR2 SVGAGI (reference sequence). This CDR3 is built from 15 residues. The CDR3 nucleotides read TGTGCCAGCAGTCTTATATCGACGAACACCGGGGAGCTGTTTTTT. Residues: CASSLISTNTGELFF.

The chain has TRBV6-1 and TRBJ2-7, with D maybe TRBD2 (5 bases). Per the germline V gene, CDR1 is MNHNS and CDR2 is SASEGT. V shed 8 bases and J shed 5 bases, with 19 bases lying between them. The CDR3 covers 14 residues. As DNA, the CDR3 is TGTGCCAGCCGGTGGACTGGAACGAGGGACGAGCAGTACTTC. It translates to CASRWTGTRDEQYF.

The rearrangement uses TRBV6-6 and TRBJ1-1; no reliable D call. Germline V CDR1 and CDR2: MNHNY, SVGAGI (reference sequence). Trimming removed 11 bases from V and 3 bases from J, with 16 bases in between. The CDR3 extends over 13 amino acids. CDR3 nucleotides: TGTGCCGGAAAGGTAGGGTTAGACACTGAAGCTTTCTTT. Translated: CAGKVGLDTEAFF.

This chain connects TRBV6-5 to TRBJ1-5; D gene uncertain. Germline lookup yields CDR1 MNHEY and CDR2 SVGAGI. The germline V and J ends were trimmed by 5 bases and 4 bases, with 9 bases remaining between them. The CDR3 loop spans 13 amino acids. CDR3 coding DNA: TGTGCCAGCAGTGAAACGTTTAATCAGCCCCAGCATTTT. As protein: CASSETFNQPQHF.

This clone was seen more than once but under ten times. The chain uses TRBV13 and TRBJ1-2, with 7 bases identical to TRBD1. This CDR3 is built from 12 residues. From germline, CDR1 is PRHDT and CDR2 FYEKMQ (reference sequence). The V gene end was trimmed by 4 bases and the J gene end by 4 bases; junction bases not matched to a gene: 0. This CDR3 is CASSSGGYGYTF. The CDR3 DNA reads as TGTGCCAGCAGCTCAGGGGGCTATGGCTACACCTTC.

The genes are TRBV6-6 and TRBJ2-3, with D maybe TRBD2 (6 bases). The CDR3 sequence is 15 residues long. Germline V gene sequence: CDR1 MNHNY, CDR2 SVGAGI (reference sequence). Trimming removed 0 bases at V and 0 bases at J, with 7 bases between. This CDR3 is CASSYSGLSTDTQYF. CDR3 nucleotides: TGTGCCAGCAGTTACTCGGGACTTAGCACAGATACGCAGTATTTT.

This chain uses TRBV6-1 with TRBJ2-4, with D maybe TRBD2 (6 bases). V lost 2 bases to trimming and J lost 0 bases, with 14 bases between them. Germline lookup yields CDR1 MNHNS and CDR2 SASEGT. The CDR3 extends over 17 amino acids. CDR3 sequence (DNA): TGTGCCAGCAGTGAACCCGGGGGTGCTGTAGCCAAAAACATTCAGTACTTC. Amino acid sequence: CASSEPGGAVAKNIQYF.

This chain connects TRBV29-1 to TRBJ2-2; tentative D call: TRBD2 (6 bases). Trimming removed 7 bases from V and 0 bases from J, with 18 bases in between. The CDR3 extends over 16 amino acids. The V gene's germline CDR1 is SQVTM and CDR2 ANQGSEA. CDR3 DNA sequence: TGCAGCGCCGGTGACGGAGGCGGGACGAACACCGGGGAGCTGTTTTTT. Its translation is CSAGDGGGTNTGELFF.

The chain carries TRBV5-1 and TRBJ2-7; D is possibly TRBD2 (5 bases). The CDR3 is 15 residues long. Per the germline V gene, CDR1 is SGHRS and CDR2 is YFSETQ. With 0 bases removed from V and 2 bases from J, the gap between germline ends came to 12 bases. CDR3 nucleotide sequence: TGCGCCAGCAGCTTGGGGGGAGCGGAAGCCTACGAGCAGTACTTC. Translation gives CASSLGGAEAYEQYF.

This clone was recorded only once. CDR3 sequence: CASSRGGMNTEAFF. CDR3 nucleotides: TGTGCCAGCAGCCGGGGGGGGATGAACACTGAAGCTTTCTTT. J is TRBJ1-1 and V is TRBV13; perhaps TRBD1 as D (5 bases). CDR3 length: 14 residues. The V end was cut by 5 bases, the J end by 0 bases, with 10 bases between. Germline V gene sequence: CDR1 PRHDT, CDR2 FYEKMQ (reference sequence). Based on the CDR3 plus reference TRBV13 and TRBJ1-1, the full variable domain is AAGVIQSPRHLIKEKRETATLKCYPIPRHDTVYWYQQGPGQDPQFLISFYEKMQSDKGSIPDRFSAQQFSDYHSELNMSSLELGDSALYFCASSRGGMNTEAFFGQGTRLTVV.

The V call is TRBV21-1, the J call TRBJ1-1. TRBV21-1 is labeled a pseudogene. This CDR3 comprises 12 residues. The CDR3 nucleotides read TGTGCCAGCAGCGTACTTAACACTGAAGCTTTCTTT. This gives the protein CASSVLNTEAFF.

In its sample, this clone was seen once. The gene calls are TRBV9 and TRBJ2-5; D might be TRBD1 or TRBD2, each matching 5 bases. Trimming pared 4 bases from V and 2 bases from J, leaving 15 bases between. CDR1 and CDR2 from the germline V gene are SGDLS and YYNGEE. The length of the CDR3 is 15 residues. CDR3: CASSIKPGPQETQYF. The CDR3 bases are TGTGCCAGCAGCATTAAACCGGGACCACAAGAGACCCAGTACTTC.

The rearrangement links TRBV27 to TRBJ1-1, with D perhaps TRBD1 (5 bases). The CDR3 loop spans 13 amino acids. In germline, CDR1 is MNHEY, CDR2 SMNVEV (reference sequence). The V end lost 2 bases, the J end lost 4 bases, and 8 bases lay between the germline ends. The CDR3 DNA is TGTGCCAGCAGTTTAGCGGGGGGCACTGAAGCTTTCTTT. Amino acid sequence: CASSLAGGTEAFF.

V usage is TRBV7-2 and J usage is TRBJ2-7; 7 bases are shared with TRBD2. The junction had 6 bases not matched to a gene; V was cut back by 1 base and J by 3 bases. CDR3 size: 15 residues. Germline CDR1 and CDR2: SGHTA and FQGNSA. The CDR3 region has the DNA TGTGCCAGCAGCTTAGAAGCGGTAGCGGGCTACGAGCAGTACTTC. Translated, it gives CASSLEAVAGYEQYF.

V is TRBV7-9 and J is TRBJ1-1; D is possibly TRBD1 (6 bases). The CDR3 extends over 15 amino acids. Germline V gene data show CDR1 as SEHNR and CDR2 as FQNEAQ (reference sequence). Trimming cost V 5 bases and J 3 bases, with 16 bases left between them. CDR3 bases: TGTGCCAGCAGCGACACCGGGGGGGCGCACACTGAAGCTTTCTTT. The encoded protein is CASSDTGGAHTEAFF.

This chain uses TRBV7-2 with TRBJ1-5; the D is unclear. V lost 8 bases and J lost 3, with 8 bases in between. The CDR3 has 12 residues. The germline V gene has CDR1 SGHTA and CDR2 FQGNSA. The CDR3 protein is CASGGSNQPQHF. Written as DNA, the CDR3 is TGTGCCAGCGGCGGCTCCAATCAGCCCCAGCATTTT.